What follows is one TCR beta chain and its context. This sample stems from a study of T cell responses to AZD1222 COVID-19 vaccine. Repertoires were generated with immunoSEQ multiplex PCR, while TCRdb's copy carries only in-frame clones and drops some. The sample includes fewer than 120,000 clones, about 87% of them seen just once. Germline V gene data show CDR1 as SGHNT and CDR2 as YYREEE (reference sequence). V lost 0 bases and J 2 bases, leaving 15 bases between the germline ends. The CDR3 contains 16 residues. The V call is TRBV5-4, the J call TRBJ2-7; no reliable D call. The specimen was peripheral blood, collected 28 days after the second AZD1222 dose. The TCR was taken from an adult who received the AZD1222 COVID-19 vaccine. The CDR3 region has the DNA TGTGCCAGCAGCTTGGACCAGGCAGTCAACACCTACGAGCAGTACTTC. Translated, it gives CASSLDQAVNTYEQYF.